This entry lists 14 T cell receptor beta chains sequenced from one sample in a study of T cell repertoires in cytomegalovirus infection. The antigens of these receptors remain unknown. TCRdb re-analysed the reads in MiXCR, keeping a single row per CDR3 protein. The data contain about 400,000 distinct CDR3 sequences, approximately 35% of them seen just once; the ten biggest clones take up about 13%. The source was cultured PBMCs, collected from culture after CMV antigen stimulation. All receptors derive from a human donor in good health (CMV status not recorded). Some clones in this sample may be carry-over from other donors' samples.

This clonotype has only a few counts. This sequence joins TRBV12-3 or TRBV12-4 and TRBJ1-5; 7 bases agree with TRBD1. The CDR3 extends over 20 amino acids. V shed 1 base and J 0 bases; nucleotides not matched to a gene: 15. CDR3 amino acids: CASSLGGRSGTADSNQPQHF. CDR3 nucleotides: TGTGCCAGCAGTTTAGGCGGGCGAAGTGGGACAGCTGATAGCAATCAGCCCCAGCATTTT.

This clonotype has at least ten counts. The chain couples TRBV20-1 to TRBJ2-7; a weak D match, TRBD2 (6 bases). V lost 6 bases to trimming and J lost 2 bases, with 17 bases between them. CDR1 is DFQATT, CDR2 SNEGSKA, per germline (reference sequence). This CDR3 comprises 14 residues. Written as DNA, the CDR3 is TGCAGTGCGTATCCGGGGGAGCTTGCCTACGAGCAGTACTTC. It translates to CSAYPGELAYEQYF.

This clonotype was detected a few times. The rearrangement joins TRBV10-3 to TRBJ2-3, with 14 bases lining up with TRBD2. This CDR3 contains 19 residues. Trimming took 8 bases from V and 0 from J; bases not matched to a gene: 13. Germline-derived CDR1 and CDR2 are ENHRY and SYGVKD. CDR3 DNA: TGTGCCATCGGAAAGGGACTAGCGGGAGTAGGGTTTAGCACAGATACGCAGTATTTT. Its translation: CAIGKGLAGVGFSTDTQYF.

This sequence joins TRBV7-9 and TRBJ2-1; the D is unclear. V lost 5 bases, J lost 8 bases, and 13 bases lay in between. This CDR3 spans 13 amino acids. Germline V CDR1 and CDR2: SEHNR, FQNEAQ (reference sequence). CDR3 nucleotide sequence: TGTGCCAGCAGCCTGGGTCTGATGGATGAGCAGTTCTTC. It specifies CASSLGLMDEQFF. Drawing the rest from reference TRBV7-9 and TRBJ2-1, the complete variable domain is DTGVSQNPRHKITKRGQNVTFRCDPISEHNRLYWYRQTLGQGPEFLTYFQNEAQLEKSRLLSDRFSAERPKGSFSTLEIQRTEQGDSAMYLCASSLGLMDEQFFGPGTRLTVL.

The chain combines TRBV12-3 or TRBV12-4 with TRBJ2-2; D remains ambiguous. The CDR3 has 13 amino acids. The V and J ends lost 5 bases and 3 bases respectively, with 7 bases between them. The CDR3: CASSLKDTGELFF. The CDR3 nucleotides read TGTGCCAGCAGTCTGAAAGACACCGGGGAGCTGTTTTTT.

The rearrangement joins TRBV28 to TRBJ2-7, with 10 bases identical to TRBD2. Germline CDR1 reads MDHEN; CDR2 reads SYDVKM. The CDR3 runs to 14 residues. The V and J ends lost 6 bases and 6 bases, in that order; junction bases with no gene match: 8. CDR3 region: CASSGSGRTSEQYF. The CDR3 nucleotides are TGTGCCAGCAGCGGTAGCGGGAGGACGTCCGAGCAGTACTTC. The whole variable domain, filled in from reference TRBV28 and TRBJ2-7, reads DVKVTQSSRYLVKRTGEKVFLECVQDMDHENMFWYRQDPGLGLRLIYFSYDVKMKEKGDIPEGYSVSREKKERFSLILESASTNQTSMYLCASSGSGRTSEQYFGPGTRLTVT.

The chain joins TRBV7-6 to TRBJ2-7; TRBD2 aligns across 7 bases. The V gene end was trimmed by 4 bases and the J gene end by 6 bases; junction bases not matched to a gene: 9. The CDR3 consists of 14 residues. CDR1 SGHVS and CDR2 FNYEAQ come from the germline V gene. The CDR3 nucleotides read TGTGCCAGCAGCTCCCCGGGGGGTCACGGCGAGCAGTACTTC. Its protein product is CASSSPGGHGEQYF.

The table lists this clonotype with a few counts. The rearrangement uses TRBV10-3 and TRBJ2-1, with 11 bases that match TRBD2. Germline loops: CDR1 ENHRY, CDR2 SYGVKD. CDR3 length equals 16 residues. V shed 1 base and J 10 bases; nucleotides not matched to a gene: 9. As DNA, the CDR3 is TGTGCCATCAGTGAGTTCCCTAGCGGGAGGTCGGTCGAGCAGTTCTTC. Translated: CAISEFPSGRSVEQFF.

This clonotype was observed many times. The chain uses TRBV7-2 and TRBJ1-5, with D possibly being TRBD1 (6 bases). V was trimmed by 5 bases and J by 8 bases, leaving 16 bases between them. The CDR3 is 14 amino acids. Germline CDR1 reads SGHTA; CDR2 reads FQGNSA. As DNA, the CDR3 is TGTGCCAGCAGCCTAAGGGGGGGGTTTGAGCCCCAGCATTTT. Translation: CASSLRGGFEPQHF.

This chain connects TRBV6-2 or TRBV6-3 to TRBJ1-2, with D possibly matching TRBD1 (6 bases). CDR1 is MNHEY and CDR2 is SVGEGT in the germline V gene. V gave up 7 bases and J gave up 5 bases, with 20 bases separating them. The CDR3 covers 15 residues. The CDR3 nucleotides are TGTGCCAGCAAGGATGACAGGACCAGGTGGTATGGCTACACCTTC. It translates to CASKDDRTRWYGYTF.

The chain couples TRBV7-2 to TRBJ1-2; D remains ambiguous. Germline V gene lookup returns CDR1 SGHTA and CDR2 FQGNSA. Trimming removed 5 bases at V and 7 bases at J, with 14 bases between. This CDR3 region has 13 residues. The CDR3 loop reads CASSPEVRSGYTF. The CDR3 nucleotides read TGTGCCAGCAGCCCAGAAGTGAGGAGTGGCTACACCTTC. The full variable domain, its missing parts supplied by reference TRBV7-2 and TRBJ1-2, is GAGVSQSPSNKVTEKGKDVELRCDPISGHTALYWYRQSLGQGLEFLIYFQGNSAPDKSGLPSDRFSAERTGGSVSTLTIQRTQQEDSAVYLCASSPEVRSGYTFGSGTRLTVV.

The CDR3 DNA is TGCAGTGCTGCGGGACTAGCGGGAGTCAATGAGCAGTTCTTC. Translated: CSAAGLAGVNEQFF. This chain joins TRBV20-1 and TRBJ2-1; 14 bases align to TRBD2. The CDR3 totals 14 residues. Germline V CDR1 and CDR2: DFQATT, SNEGSKA (reference sequence). With V trimmed by 5 bases and J by 6 bases, 3 bases remained unmatched.

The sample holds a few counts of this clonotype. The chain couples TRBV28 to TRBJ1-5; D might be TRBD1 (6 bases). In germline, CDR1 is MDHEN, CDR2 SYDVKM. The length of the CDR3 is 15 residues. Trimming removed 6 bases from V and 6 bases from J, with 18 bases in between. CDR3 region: CASSTYRVGGQPQHF. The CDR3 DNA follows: TGTGCCAGCAGCACTTACAGGGTTGGGGGTCAGCCCCAGCATTTT.

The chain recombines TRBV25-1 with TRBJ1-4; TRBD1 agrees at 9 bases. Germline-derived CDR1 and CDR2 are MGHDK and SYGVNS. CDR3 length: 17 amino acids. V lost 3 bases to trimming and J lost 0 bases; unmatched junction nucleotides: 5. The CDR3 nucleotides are TGTGCCAGCAGTGAGACGGACAGGGGAACAACTAATGAAAAACTGTTTTTT. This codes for CASSETDRGTTNEKLFF.